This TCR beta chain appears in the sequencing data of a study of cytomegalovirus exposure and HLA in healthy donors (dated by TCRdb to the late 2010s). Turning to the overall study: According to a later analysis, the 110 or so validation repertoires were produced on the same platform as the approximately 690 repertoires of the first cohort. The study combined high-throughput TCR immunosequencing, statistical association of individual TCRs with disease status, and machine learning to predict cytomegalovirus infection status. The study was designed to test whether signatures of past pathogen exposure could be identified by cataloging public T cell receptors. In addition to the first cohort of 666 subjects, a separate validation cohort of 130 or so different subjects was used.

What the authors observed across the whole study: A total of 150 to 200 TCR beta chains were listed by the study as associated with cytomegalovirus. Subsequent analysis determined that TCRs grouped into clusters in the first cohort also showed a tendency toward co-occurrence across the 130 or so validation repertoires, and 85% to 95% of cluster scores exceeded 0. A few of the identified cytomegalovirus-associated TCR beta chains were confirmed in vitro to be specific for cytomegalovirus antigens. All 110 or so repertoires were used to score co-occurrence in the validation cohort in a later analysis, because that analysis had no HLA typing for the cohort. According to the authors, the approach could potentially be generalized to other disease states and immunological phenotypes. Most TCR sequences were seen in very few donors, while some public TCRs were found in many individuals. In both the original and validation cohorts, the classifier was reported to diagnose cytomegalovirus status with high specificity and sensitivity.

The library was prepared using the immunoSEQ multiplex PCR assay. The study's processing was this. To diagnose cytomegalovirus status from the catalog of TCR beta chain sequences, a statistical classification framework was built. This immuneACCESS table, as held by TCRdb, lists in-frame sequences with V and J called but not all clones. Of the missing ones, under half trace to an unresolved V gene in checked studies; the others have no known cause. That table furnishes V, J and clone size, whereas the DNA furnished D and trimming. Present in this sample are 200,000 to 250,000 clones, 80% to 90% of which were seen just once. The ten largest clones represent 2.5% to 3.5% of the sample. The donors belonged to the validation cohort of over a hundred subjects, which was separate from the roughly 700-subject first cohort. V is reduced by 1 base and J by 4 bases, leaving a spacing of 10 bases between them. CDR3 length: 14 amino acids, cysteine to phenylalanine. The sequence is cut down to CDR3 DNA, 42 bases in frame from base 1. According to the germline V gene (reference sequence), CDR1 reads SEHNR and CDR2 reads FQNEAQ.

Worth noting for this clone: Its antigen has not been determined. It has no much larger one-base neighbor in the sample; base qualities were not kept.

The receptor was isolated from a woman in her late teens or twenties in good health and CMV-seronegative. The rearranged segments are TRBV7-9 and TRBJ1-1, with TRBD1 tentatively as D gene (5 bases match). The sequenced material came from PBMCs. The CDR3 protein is CASSLDGGTTEAFF. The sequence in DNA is TGTGCCAGCAGCTTAGACGGGGGGACCACTGAAGCTTTCTTT.